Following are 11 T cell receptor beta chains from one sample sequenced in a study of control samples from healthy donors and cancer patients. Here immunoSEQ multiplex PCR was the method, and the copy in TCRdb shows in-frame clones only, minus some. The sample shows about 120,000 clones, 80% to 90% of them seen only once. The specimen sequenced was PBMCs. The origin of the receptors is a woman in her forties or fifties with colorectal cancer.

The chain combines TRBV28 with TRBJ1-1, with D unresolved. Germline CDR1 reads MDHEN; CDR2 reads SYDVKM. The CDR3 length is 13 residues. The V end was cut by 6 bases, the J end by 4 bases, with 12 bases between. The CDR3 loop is CASSRSIATEAFF. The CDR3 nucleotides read TGTGCCAGCAGCCGATCGATCGCCACTGAAGCTTTCTTT.

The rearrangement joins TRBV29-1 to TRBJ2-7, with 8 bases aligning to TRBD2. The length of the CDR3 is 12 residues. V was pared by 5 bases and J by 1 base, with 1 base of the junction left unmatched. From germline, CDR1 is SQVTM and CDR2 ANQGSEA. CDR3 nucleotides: TGCAGCGTTATAGCGGGGTCCTACGAGCAGTACTTC. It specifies CSVIAGSYEQYF.

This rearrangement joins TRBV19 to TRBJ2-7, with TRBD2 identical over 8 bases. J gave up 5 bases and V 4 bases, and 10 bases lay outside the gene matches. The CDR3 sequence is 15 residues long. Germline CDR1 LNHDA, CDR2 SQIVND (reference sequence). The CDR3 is CASSTPGAGVNEQYF. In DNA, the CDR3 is TGTGCCAGTAGTACCCCGGGAGCGGGAGTCAACGAGCAGTACTTC. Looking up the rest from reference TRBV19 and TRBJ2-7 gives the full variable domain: DGGITQSPKYLFRKEGQNVTLSCEQNLNHDAMYWYRQDPGQGLRLIYYSQIVNDFQKGDIAEGYSVSREKKESFPLTVTSAQKNPTAFYLCASSTPGAGVNEQYFGPGTRLTVT.

DNA for the CDR3: TGTGCCAGCAGCGTAGACAGTGACCGGGACAGGGACAAGCCCCAGCATTTT. It yields the protein CASSVDSDRDRDKPQHF. The J gene is TRBJ1-5, the V gene TRBV9; 9 nucleotides match TRBD1. This CDR3 has 17 amino acids. Per the germline V gene, CDR1 is SGDLS and CDR2 is YYNGEE. V gave up 0 bases and J gave up 8 bases; unmatched junction bases: 12.

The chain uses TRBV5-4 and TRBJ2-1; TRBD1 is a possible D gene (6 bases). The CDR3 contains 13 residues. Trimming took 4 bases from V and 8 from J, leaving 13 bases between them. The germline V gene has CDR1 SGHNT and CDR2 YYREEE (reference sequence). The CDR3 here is CASSVAGAYEQFF. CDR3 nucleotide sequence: TGTGCCAGCAGCGTGGCAGGGGCTTATGAGCAGTTCTTC.

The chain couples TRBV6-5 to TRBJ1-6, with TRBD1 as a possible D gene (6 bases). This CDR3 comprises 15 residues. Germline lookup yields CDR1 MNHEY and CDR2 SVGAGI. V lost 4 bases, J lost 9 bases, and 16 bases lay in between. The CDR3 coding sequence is TGTGCCAGCAGTTGGGAGACAGGCGGGGGTTCACCCCTCCACTTT. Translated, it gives CASSWETGGGSPLHF.

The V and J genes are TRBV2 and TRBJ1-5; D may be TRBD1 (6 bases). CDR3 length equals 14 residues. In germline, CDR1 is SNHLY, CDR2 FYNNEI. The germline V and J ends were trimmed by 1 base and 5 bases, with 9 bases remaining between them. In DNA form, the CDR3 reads TGTGCCAGCAGTGAAGTCAGGGGCGATCAGCCCCAGCATTTT. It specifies CASSEVRGDQPQHF.

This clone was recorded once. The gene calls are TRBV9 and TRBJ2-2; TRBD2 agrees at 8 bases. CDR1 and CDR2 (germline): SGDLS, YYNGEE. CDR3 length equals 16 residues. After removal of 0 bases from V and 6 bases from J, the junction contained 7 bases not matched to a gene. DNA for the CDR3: TGTGCCAGCAGCGTAGGAGGTAGCGGGATCGCCGGGGAGCTGTTTTTT. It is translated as CASSVGGSGIAGELFF.

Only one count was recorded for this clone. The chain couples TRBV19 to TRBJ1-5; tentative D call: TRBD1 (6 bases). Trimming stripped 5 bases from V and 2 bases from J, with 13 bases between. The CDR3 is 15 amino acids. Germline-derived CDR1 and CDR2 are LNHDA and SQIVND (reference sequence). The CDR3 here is CASSVNRAGNQPQHF. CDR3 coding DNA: TGTGCCAGTAGTGTGAACAGGGCGGGCAATCAGCCCCAGCATTTT.

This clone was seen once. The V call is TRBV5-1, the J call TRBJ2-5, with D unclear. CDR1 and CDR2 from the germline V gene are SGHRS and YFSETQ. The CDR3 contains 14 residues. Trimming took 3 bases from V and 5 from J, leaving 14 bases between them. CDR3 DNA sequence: TGCGCCAGCAGCTATAACTCCCCCGGGGAGACCCAGTACTTC. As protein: CASSYNSPGETQYF.

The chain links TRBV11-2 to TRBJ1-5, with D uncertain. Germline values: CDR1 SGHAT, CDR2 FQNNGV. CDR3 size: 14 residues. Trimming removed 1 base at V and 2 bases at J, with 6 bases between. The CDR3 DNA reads TGTGCCAGCAGCTTAGGTTCCCGCAATCAGCCCCAGCATTTT. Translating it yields CASSLGSRNQPQHF.